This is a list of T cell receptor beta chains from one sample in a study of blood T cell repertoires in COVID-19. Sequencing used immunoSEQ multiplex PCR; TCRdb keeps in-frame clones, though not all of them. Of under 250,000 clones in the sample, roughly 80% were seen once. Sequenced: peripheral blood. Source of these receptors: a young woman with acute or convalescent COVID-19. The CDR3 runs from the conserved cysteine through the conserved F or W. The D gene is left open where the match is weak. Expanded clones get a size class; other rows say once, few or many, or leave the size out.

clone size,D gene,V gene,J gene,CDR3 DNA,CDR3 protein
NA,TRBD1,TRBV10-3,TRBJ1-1,TGTGCCATCAGTGACCAGACAGGGAAGAACACTGAAGCTTTCTTT,CAISDQTGKNTEAFF
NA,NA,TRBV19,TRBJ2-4,TGTGCCAGTAGCCTGGACAGTCGTCTAGCCAAAAACATTCAGTACTTC,CASSLDSRLAKNIQYF
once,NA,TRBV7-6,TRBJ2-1,TGTGCCAGCAGCCCCAGTGGCTTTCAGCAGTTCTTC,CASSPSGFQQFF
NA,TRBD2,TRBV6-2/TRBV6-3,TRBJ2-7,TGTGCCAGCAGCTCCGGGACTACCTACGAGCAGTACTTC,CASSSGTTYEQYF
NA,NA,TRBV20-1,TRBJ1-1,TGCAGTGCTCCCGGGGACTGGAAAGCTTTCTTT,CSAPGDWKAFF
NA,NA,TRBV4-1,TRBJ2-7,TGCGCCAGCAGCCAGATACCCGGGAGCTCCTACGAGCAGTACTTC,CASSQIPGSSYEQYF
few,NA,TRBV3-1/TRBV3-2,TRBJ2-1,TGTGCCAGCAGCCAAGCCCCAATTAGCTCCTACAATGAGCAGTTCTTC,CASSQAPISSYNEQFF
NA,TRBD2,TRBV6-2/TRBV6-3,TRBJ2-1,TGTGCCAGCAGTGGCCCGGGACTACGGTCCTACAATGAGCAGTTCTTC,CASSGPGLRSYNEQFF
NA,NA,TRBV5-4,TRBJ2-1,TGTGCCAGCAGGGGCAGGGGGTTCTTC,CASRGRGFF
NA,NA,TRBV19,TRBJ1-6,TGTGCCAGCAGTGACAGGAATTCACCCCTCCACTTT,CASSDRNSPLHF
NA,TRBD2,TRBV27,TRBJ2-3,TGTGCCAGCAGCAGAGGACCGGGGACTAGTCAAGATACGCAGTATTTT,CASSRGPGTSQDTQYF
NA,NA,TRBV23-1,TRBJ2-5,TGCGCCAGCAGTCAACACAGCTACCAAGAGACCCAGTACTTC,CASSQHSYQETQYF
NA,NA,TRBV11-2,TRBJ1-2,TGTGCCAGCAGCTTAGTATCGGGCATCAGGGAAAACTATGGCTACACCTTC,CASSLVSGIRENYGYTF
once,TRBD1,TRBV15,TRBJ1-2,TGTGCCACCAGCAGAGTAGGGGGACAGACCCTTCACTATGGCTACACCTTC,CATSRVGGQTLHYGYTF